These T cell receptor beta chains were read from a single sample in a study of cytomegalovirus exposure and HLA in healthy donors. Data came from immunoSEQ multiplex PCR; TCRdb stores just in-frame clones and leaves some out. The sample consists of roughly 120,000 clones, 55% to 80% of them appearing once. The specimen was PBMCs. All receptors derive from a woman aged 25-40 years in good health and CMV-seronegative. Each CDR3 is given with its conserved first and last residue. Each record gives: clone size, J gene, D gene, V gene, CDR3 protein, CDR3 DNA. The D gene is left open where the match is weak. Clone size is shown for a subset of rows, as once, few, many or a class of expanded clone.

>once|TRBJ2-7|TRBD2|TRBV10-3
CAISDLRAGGPEQYF
TGTGCCATCAGTGATCTTAGGGCGGGAGGGCCCGAGCAGTACTTC
>.|TRBJ2-7|.|TRBV4-1
CASSQDFLAGFAYEQYF
TGCGCCAGCAGCCAAGACTTTTTGGCGGGGTTTGCCTACGAGCAGTACTTC
>.|TRBJ2-7|TRBD1|TRBV18
CASSRDSPLAEQYF
TGTGCCAGCTCACGGGACAGCCCCTTAGCCGAGCAGTACTTC
>.|TRBJ2-3|TRBD1|TRBV5-1
CASSLAGQGPDTQYF
TGCGCCAGCAGCTTGGCGGGACAGGGCCCAGATACGCAGTATTTT
>.|TRBJ1-2|.|TRBV7-9
CASSLARGLDYGYTF
TGTGCCAGCAGCTTAGCCCGGGGGTTGGACTATGGCTACACCTTC
>.|TRBJ1-1|TRBD1|TRBV7-9
CASSRRQGMNTEAFF
TGTGCCAGCAGCCGCCGACAGGGAATGAACACTGAAGCTTTCTTT
>.|TRBJ2-3|.|TRBV2
CASKTATSWVSDTQYF
TGTGCCAGCAAGACGGCGACTAGTTGGGTTTCAGATACGCAGTATTTT
>few|TRBJ2-7|.|TRBV30
CAWSIQGTHEQYF
TGTGCCTGGAGTATCCAGGGGACCCACGAGCAGTACTTC
>.|TRBJ2-7|.|TRBV18
CASSLDSYEQYF
TGTGCCAGCTCACTGGACTCTTACGAGCAGTACTTC
>.|TRBJ2-7|.|TRBV28
CASSESGDKVYEQYF
TGTGCCAGCTCCGAGAGCGGGGACAAAGTCTACGAGCAGTACTTC
>.|TRBJ1-5|.|TRBV2
CASSESPGYNQPQHF
TGTGCCAGCAGTGAAAGCCCAGGTTACAATCAGCCCCAGCATTTT
>.|TRBJ2-7|TRBD2|TRBV6-5
CASTEAGGDYEQYF
TGTGCCAGCACGGAGGCGGGAGGGGACTACGAGCAGTACTTC
>.|TRBJ1-1|.|TRBV5-1
CASSLGYRTALSNTEAFF
TGCGCCAGCAGCTTGGGATACCGGACAGCTCTTTCCAACACTGAAGCTTTCTTT
>.|TRBJ2-4|.|TRBV10-1
CASSESVTQGQYF
TGCGCCAGCAGTGAGTCGGTTACCCAGGGCCAGTACTTC
>few|TRBJ1-1|.|TRBV4-3
CASSQDQPGNTEAFF
TGCGCCAGCAGCCAAGATCAGCCGGGAAACACTGAAGCTTTCTTT
>.|TRBJ1-1|TRBD1|TRBV5-4
CASSLVQQGMNTEAFF
TGTGCCAGCAGCTTGGTCCAACAGGGGATGAACACTGAAGCTTTCTTT
>few|TRBJ2-7|TRBD1|TRBV14
CASSQAAGTGIYEQYF
TGTGCCAGCAGCCAAGCCGCCGGGACAGGGATCTACGAGCAGTACTTC
>.|TRBJ2-1|.|TRBV5-1
CASSLREPIHEQFF
TGCGCCAGCAGCTTGCGGGAGCCGATACATGAGCAGTTCTTC
>.|TRBJ2-2|TRBD2|TRBV9
CASSGTRIAGELFF
TGTGCCAGCAGCGGGACTAGGATTGCCGGGGAGCTGTTTTTT
>once|TRBJ1-1|TRBD1|TRBV28
CASSLTGFMNTEAFF
TGTGCCAGCAGTTTGACAGGGTTCATGAACACTGAAGCTTTCTTT
>.|TRBJ2-7|TRBD1|TRBV18
CASSKEDRGTYEQYF
TGTGCCAGCTCAAAGGAGGACAGGGGCACGTACGAGCAGTACTTC
>.|TRBJ2-5|TRBD1|TRBV6-6
CASTHRGIRETQYF
TGTGCCAGCACTCACAGGGGAATCCGAGAGACCCAGTACTTC
>once|TRBJ2-1|.|TRBV7-8
CASSLEAGFSNEQFF
TGTGCCAGCAGCTTAGAGGCGGGATTTTCAAATGAGCAGTTCTTC
>.|TRBJ2-5|.|TRBV6-1
CASSEVTPETQYF
TGTGCCAGCAGTGAGGTAACACCAGAGACCCAGTACTTC
>.|TRBJ2-2|TRBD1|TRBV5-1
CASSLDRGRPGELFF
TGCGCCAGCAGCTTGGACAGGGGGCGGCCCGGGGAGCTGTTTTTT
>.|TRBJ2-2|.|TRBV15
CATSREGQADTGELFF
TGTGCCACCAGCAGAGAGGGGCAGGCCGACACCGGGGAGCTGTTTTTT
>.|TRBJ1-2|.|TRBV6-1
CASSGQDGYTF
TGTGCCAGCAGTGGACAGGATGGCTACACCTTC
>.|TRBJ1-3|.|TRBV6-1
CASSESGAHSGNTIYF
TGTGCCAGCAGTGAATCGGGAGCGCACTCTGGAAACACCATATATTTT
>few|TRBJ2-1|.|TRBV19
CASSSRSGWNEQFF
TGTGCCAGTAGTTCCCGGAGTGGATGGAATGAGCAGTTCTTC
>.|TRBJ2-5|.|TRBV5-6
CASSLGQFQETQYF
TGTGCCAGCAGCTTGGGACAGTTTCAAGAGACCCAGTACTTC
>.|TRBJ2-7|.|TRBV5-1
CASSASSYEQYF
TGCGCCAGCAGCGCGAGCTCCTACGAGCAGTACTTC
>few|TRBJ2-7|TRBD1|TRBV7-2
CASSSRTGTYEQYF
TGTGCCAGCAGCTCCCGGACAGGAACCTACGAGCAGTACTTC
>.|TRBJ2-1|TRBD2|TRBV19
CASSMIAGAYYNEQFF
TGTGCCAGTAGTATGATAGCGGGAGCATACTACAATGAGCAGTTCTTC
>.|TRBJ2-7|TRBD1|TRBV5-6
CASSWGIRAGGYEQYF
TGTGCCAGCAGCTGGGGTATTCGGGCAGGGGGCTACGAGCAGTACTTC
>.|TRBJ1-4|.|TRBV15
CATSPRSTNEKLFF
TGTGCCACCAGCCCCAGATCAACTAATGAAAAACTGTTTTTT
>.|TRBJ2-1|.|TRBV5-1
CASSFYRGLNEQFF
TGCGCCAGCAGCTTCTACAGGGGACTCAATGAGCAGTTCTTC
>.|TRBJ2-1|TRBD2|TRBV6-1
CASTRGSHNEQFF
TGTGCCTCAACCCGCGGGAGCCACAATGAGCAGTTCTTC
>.|TRBJ1-6|TRBD1|TRBV13
CASSLRDSYLSSYNSPLHF
TGTGCCAGCAGCCTAAGGGACAGTTACCTCAGCTCCTATAATTCACCCCTCCACTTT
>.|TRBJ1-4|TRBD1|TRBV30
CAWSRDRGEKLFF
TGTGCCTGGAGTCGGGACAGGGGTGAAAAACTGTTTTTT
>few|TRBJ1-2|TRBD1|TRBV27
CASSPGGMGNYGYTF
TGTGCCAGCAGTCCAGGGGGCATGGGTAACTATGGCTACACCTTC
>.|TRBJ2-1|TRBD2|TRBV14
CASSGTSGRHNEQFF
TGTGCCAGCAGCGGCACTAGCGGGAGACACAATGAGCAGTTCTTC
>once|TRBJ2-3|.|TRBV7-3
CASSLNTADTQYF
TGTGCCAGCAGCTTAAACACAGCAGATACGCAGTATTTT
>.|TRBJ2-5|.|TRBV9
CASSFSWGSQETQYF
TGTGCCAGCAGCTTTAGCTGGGGCAGTCAAGAGACCCAGTACTTC
>.|TRBJ2-1|TRBD2|TRBV5-6
CASSEAGTSGRRSLFF
TGTGCCAGCAGCGAAGCCGGGACTAGCGGACGACGTTCGTTGTTCTTC
>once|TRBJ2-7|TRBD2|TRBV2
CASSSGSPYEQYF
TGTGCCAGCAGTAGCGGGAGTCCCTACGAGCAGTACTTC
>once|TRBJ2-1|.|TRBV29-1
CSVEGLSYNEQFF
TGCAGCGTGGAGGGTCTTTCCTACAATGAGCAGTTCTTC
>.|TRBJ2-4|.|TRBV10-3
CAISVDSANIQYF
TGTGCCATCAGTGTCGACAGCGCAAACATTCAGTACTTC
>.|TRBJ1-6|.|TRBV30
CAWSPQNSPLHF
TGTGCCTGGAGTCCCCAGAATTCACCCCTCCACTTT
>.|TRBJ2-4|TRBD1|TRBV5-4
CASSLQGEKNIQYF
TGTGCCAGCAGCCTCCAGGGGGAAAAAAACATTCAGTACTTC
>.|TRBJ2-7|.|TRBV9
CASSVGDIAYEQYF
TGTGCCAGCAGCGTAGGGGACATAGCCTACGAGCAGTACTTC
>.|TRBJ2-1|.|TRBV11-2
CASSLIRGRNEQFF
TGTGCCAGCAGCTTAATTCGGGGTAGAAATGAGCAGTTCTTC
>.|TRBJ1-2|.|TRBV19
CASGEYGYTF
TGTGCCAGCGGGGAGTATGGCTACACCTTC
>.|TRBJ2-1|TRBD2|TRBV27
CASSPLAGGLVEQFF
TGTGCCAGCAGTCCACTAGCGGGAGGGCTCGTAGAGCAGTTCTTC
>.|TRBJ2-7|TRBD2|TRBV10-3
CAINPGLSLREQYF
TGTGCCATCAATCCGGGACTATCCTTACGAGAGCAGTACTTC
>.|TRBJ2-5|.|TRBV11-2
CASSLVRGTGQETQYF
TGTGCCAGCAGCTTAGTCAGGGGGACTGGCCAAGAGACCCAGTACTTC
>once|TRBJ2-1|.|TRBV25-1
CASSSGTFYNEQFF
TGTGCCAGCAGCTCCGGGACTTTCTACAATGAGCAGTTCTTC
>.|TRBJ2-3|.|TRBV10-3
CAIRTGAGGTDTQYF
TGTGCCATCAGGACGGGGGCGGGGGGCACAGATACGCAGTATTTT
>few|TRBJ2-7|.|TRBV7-2
CASSAQHRVSYEQYF
TGTGCCAGCAGCGCTCAACACCGGGTCTCCTACGAGCAGTACTTC
>.|TRBJ2-2|.|TRBV29-1
CSGSPWEADTGELFF
TGCAGCGGATCACCGTGGGAGGCGGACACCGGGGAGCTGTTTTTT
>.|TRBJ1-1|TRBD1|TRBV19
CASTHRDRAHTEAFF
TGTGCCAGTACCCACCGGGACAGGGCCCACACTGAAGCTTTCTTT